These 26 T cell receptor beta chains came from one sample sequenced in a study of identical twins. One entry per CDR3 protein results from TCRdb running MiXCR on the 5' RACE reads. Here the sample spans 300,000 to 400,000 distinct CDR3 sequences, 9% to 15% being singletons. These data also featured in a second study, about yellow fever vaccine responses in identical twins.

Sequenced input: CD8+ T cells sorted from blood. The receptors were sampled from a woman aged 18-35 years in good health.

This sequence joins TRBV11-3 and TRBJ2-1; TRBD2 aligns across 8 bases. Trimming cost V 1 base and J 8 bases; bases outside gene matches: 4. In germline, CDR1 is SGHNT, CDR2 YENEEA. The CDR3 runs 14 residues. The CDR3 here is CASSLVRGVHEQFF. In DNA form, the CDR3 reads TGTGCCAGCAGCTTAGTGCGGGGGGTGCATGAGCAGTTCTTC.

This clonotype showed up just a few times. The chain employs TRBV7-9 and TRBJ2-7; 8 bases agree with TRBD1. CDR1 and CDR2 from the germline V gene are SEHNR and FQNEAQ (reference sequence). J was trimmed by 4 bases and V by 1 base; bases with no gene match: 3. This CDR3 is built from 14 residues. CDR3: CASSLDDRGYEQYF. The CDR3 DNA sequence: TGTGCCAGCAGCTTAGACGACAGGGGTTACGAGCAGTACTTC.

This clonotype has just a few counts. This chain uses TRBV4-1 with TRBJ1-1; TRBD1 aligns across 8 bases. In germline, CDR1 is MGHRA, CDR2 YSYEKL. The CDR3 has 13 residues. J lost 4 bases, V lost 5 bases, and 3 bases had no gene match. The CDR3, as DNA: TGCGCCAGCAGCACCGACAGGGGCACTGAAGCTTTCTTT. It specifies CASSTDRGTEAFF.

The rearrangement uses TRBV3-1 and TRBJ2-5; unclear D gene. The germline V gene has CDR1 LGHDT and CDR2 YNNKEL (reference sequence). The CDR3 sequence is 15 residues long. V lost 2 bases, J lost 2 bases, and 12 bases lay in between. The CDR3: CASSQLLGLQETQYF. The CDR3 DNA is TGTGCCAGCAGCCAATTGTTAGGGCTACAAGAGACCCAGTACTTC.

This CDR3 is CASSRDLYSTDTQYF. The CDR3 bases are TGTGCCAGCAGCCGGGACTTATATAGCACAGATACGCAGTATTTT. The J gene is TRBJ2-3, the V gene TRBV4-2; D may be TRBD2 (6 bases). CDR1 LGHNA and CDR2 YNFKEQ come from the germline V gene. The CDR3 has 15 amino acids. Trimming cost V 4 bases and J 0 bases, with 11 bases left between them.

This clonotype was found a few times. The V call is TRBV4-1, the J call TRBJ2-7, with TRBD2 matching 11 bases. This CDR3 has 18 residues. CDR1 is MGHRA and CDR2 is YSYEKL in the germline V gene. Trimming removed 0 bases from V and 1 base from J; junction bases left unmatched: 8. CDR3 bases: TGCGCCAGCAGCCAAGAATTAGCGGGAGGGCCTAGGTCCTACGAGCAGTACTTC. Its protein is CASSQELAGGPRSYEQYF.

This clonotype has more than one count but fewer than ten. Written as DNA, the CDR3 is TGCAGTGCTGGCTCAGGACTAGTAGGGTACAATGAGCAGTTCTTC. Translation: CSAGSGLVGYNEQFF. The V and J genes are TRBV20-1 and TRBJ2-1; 7 nucleotides match TRBD2. V lost 5 bases to trimming and J lost 4 bases; unmatched junction nucleotides: 11. CDR1 is DFQATT, CDR2 SNEGSKA, per germline (reference sequence). The CDR3 contains 15 residues.

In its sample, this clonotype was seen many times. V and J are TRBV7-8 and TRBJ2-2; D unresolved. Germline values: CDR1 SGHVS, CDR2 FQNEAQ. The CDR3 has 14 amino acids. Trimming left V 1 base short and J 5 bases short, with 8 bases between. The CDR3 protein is CASSLEGRTGELFF. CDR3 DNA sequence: TGTGCCAGCAGCTTAGAGGGCCGAACCGGGGAGCTGTTTTTT.

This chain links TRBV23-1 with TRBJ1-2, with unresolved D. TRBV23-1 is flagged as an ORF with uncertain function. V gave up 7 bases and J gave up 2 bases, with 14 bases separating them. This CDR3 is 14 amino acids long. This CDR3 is CASTRPRPNYGYTF. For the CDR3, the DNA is TGCGCCAGCACCCGACCGCGACCGAACTATGGCTACACCTTC.

The DNA of the CDR3 is TGTGCCAGCAGTCCCCGTGGGGGGTTCGCCTACGAGCAGTACTTC. This sequence encodes CASSPRGGFAYEQYF. V is TRBV28 and J is TRBJ2-7; D is perhaps TRBD2 (6 bases). Trimming took 5 bases from V and 2 from J, leaving 16 bases between them. Germline-derived CDR1 and CDR2 are MDHEN and SYDVKM. CDR3 length equals 15 residues.

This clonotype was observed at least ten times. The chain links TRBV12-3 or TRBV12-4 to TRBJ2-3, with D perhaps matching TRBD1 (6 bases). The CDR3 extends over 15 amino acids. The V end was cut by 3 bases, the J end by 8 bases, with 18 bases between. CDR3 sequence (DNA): TGTGCCAGCAGTTTTAGGACAGCCTATATCGTTACGCAGTATTTT. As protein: CASSFRTAYIVTQYF.

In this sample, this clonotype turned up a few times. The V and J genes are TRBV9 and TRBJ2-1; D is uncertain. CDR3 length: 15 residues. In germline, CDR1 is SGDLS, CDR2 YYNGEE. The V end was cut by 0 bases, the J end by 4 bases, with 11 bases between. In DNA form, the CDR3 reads TGTGCCAGCAGCGTAGAAGGTGAAGGGTACAATGAGCAGTTCTTC. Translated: CASSVEGEGYNEQFF.

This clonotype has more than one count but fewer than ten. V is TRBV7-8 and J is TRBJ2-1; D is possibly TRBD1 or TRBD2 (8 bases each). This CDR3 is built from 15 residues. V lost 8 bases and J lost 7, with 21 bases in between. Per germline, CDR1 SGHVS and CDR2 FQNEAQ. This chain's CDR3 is CASPGGAGGTNEQFF. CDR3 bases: TGTGCCAGCCCGGGGGGGGCAGGGGGCACGAATGAGCAGTTCTTC.

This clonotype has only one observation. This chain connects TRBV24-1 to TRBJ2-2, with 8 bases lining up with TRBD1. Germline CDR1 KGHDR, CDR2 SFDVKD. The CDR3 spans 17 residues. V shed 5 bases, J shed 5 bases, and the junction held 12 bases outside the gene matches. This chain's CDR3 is CATSVRALRQGTGELFF. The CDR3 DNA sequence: TGTGCCACCAGTGTCCGAGCCCTAAGACAGGGGACCGGGGAGCTGTTTTTT.

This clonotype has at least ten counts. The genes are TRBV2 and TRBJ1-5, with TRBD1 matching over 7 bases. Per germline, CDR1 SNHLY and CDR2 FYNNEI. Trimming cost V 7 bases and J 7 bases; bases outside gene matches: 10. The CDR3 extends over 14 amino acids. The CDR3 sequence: CASTEGAGGQPQHF. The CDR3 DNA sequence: TGTGCCAGCACAGAGGGGGCGGGCGGGCAGCCCCAGCATTTT.

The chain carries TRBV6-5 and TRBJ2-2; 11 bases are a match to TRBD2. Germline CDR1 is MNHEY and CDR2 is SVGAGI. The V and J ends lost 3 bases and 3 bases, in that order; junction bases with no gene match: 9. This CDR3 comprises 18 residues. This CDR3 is CASSYQLAGVGDTGELFF. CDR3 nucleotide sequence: TGTGCCAGCAGTTATCAACTAGCGGGAGTCGGCGACACCGGGGAGCTGTTTTTT.

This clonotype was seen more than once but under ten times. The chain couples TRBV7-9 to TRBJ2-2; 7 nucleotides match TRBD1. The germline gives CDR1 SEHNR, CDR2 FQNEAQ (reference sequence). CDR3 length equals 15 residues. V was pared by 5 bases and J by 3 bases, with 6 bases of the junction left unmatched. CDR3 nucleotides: TGTGCCAGCAGCAACACGGGACAGTACACCGGGGAGCTGTTTTTT. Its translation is CASSNTGQYTGELFF.

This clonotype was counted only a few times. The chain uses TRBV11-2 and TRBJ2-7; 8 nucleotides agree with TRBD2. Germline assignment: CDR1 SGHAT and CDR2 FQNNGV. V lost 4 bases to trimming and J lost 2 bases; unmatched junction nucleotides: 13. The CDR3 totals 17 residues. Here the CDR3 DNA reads TGTGCCAGCAGCTCCCTAAAATCGGCGGGAGGACCCTACGAGCAGTACTTC. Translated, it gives CASSSLKSAGGPYEQYF.

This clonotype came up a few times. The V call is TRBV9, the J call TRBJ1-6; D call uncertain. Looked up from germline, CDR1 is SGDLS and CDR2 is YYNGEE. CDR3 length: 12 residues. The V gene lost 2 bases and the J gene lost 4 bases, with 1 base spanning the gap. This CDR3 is CASSVYNSPLHF. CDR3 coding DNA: TGTGCCAGCAGCGTGTATAATTCACCCCTCCACTTT.

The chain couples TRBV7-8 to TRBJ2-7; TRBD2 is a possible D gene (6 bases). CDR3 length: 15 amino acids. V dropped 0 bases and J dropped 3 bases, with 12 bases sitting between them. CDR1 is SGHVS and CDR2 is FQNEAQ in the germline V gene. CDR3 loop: CASSLAGTGDYEQYF. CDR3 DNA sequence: TGTGCCAGCAGCTTAGCCGGGACGGGGGACTACGAGCAGTACTTC.

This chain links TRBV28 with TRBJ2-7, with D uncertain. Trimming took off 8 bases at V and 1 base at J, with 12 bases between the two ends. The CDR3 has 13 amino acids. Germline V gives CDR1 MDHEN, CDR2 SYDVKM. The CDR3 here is CASLSRQSYEQYV. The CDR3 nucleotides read TGTGCCAGCCTATCCAGACAATCCTACGAGCAGTACGTC.

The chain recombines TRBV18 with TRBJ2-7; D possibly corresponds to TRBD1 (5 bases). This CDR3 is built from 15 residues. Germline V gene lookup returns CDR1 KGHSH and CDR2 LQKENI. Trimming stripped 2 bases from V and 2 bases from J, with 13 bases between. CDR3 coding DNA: TGTGCCAGCTCACCAGAATGGGGCACTACCTACGAGCAGTACTTC. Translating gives CASSPEWGTTYEQYF.

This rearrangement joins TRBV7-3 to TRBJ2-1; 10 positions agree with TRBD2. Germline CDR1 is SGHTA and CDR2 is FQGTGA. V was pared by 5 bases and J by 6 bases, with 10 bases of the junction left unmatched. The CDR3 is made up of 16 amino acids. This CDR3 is CASSPVIAGGFNEQFF. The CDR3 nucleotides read TGTGCCAGCAGCCCCGTAATAGCGGGAGGTTTCAATGAGCAGTTCTTC.

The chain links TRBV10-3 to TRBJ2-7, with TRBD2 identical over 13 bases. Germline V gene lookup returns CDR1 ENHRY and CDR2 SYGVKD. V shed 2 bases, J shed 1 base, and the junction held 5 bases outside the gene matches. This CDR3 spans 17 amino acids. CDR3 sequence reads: CAISEGLAGEVSYEQYV. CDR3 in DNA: TGTGCCATCAGTGAGGGACTAGCGGGGGAAGTTTCCTACGAGCAGTACGTC.

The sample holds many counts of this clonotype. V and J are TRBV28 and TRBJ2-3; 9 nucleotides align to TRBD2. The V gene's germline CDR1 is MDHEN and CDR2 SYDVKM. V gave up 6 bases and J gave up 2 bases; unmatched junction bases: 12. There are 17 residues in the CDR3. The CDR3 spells CASRRGASGIATDTQYF. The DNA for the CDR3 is TGTGCCAGCAGACGCGGGGCTAGCGGGATAGCCACAGATACGCAGTATTTT.

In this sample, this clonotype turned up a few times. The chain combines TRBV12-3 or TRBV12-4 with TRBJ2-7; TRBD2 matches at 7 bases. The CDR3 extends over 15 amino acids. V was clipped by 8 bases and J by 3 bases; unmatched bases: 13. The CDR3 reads CASGGTGTTFYEQYF. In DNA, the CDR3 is TGTGCCAGCGGTGGGACCGGGACTACCTTCTACGAGCAGTACTTC.